These T cell receptor beta chains were read from a single sample in a study of blood T cell repertoires in COVID-19. Clones were sequenced by immunoSEQ multiplex PCR, and TCRdb holds only the in-frame ones, with some missing. The table includes more than 200,000 clones, approximately 80% detected once. The sample was peripheral blood. These receptors were taken from a man aged 35-49 years with acute or convalescent COVID-19. Both conserved end residues are part of each CDR3. Fields, in order: V gene, J gene, CDR3 protein.

v_call: TRBV7-8
j_call: TRBJ1-1
cdr3_aa: CASSLGNGVWGNTEAFF

v_call: TRBV20-1
j_call: TRBJ2-7
cdr3_aa: CSAHGTYEQYF

v_call: TRBV10-3
j_call: TRBJ2-1
cdr3_aa: CAISDGQGSYNEQFF

v_call: TRBV12-5
j_call: TRBJ2-3
cdr3_aa: CASGLVITTSTDTQYF

v_call: TRBV13
j_call: TRBJ2-5
cdr3_aa: CASSLRQVKATQYF

v_call: TRBV6-1
j_call: TRBJ1-1
cdr3_aa: CASSDRGLNTEAFF

v_call: TRBV18
j_call: TRBJ2-7
cdr3_aa: CASSPPYSYEQYF

v_call: TRBV19
j_call: TRBJ1-3
cdr3_aa: CASSQTVNTIYF

v_call: TRBV29-1
j_call: TRBJ1-1
cdr3_aa: CSARDRGLTEAFF

v_call: TRBV7-3
j_call: TRBJ1-1
cdr3_aa: CASSLTGYTEAFF

v_call: TRBV19
j_call: TRBJ1-2
cdr3_aa: CASSIPPVTGPIFGYTF

v_call: TRBV27
j_call: TRBJ1-5
cdr3_aa: CASSFRDSNQPQHF

v_call: TRBV18
j_call: TRBJ1-2
cdr3_aa: CASSPPGEGYTF